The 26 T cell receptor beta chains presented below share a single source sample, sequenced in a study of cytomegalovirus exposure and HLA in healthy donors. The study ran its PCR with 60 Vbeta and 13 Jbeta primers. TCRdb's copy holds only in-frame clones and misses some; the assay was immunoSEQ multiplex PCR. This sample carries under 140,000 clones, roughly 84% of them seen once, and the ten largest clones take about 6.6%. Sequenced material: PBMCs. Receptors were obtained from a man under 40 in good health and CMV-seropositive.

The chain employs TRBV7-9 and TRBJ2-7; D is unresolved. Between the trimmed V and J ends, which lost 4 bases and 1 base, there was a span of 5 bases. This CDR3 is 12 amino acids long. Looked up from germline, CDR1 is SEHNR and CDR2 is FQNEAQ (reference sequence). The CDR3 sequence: CASSSLSYEQYF. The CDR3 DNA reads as TGTGCCAGCAGCTCACTATCCTACGAGCAGTACTTC.

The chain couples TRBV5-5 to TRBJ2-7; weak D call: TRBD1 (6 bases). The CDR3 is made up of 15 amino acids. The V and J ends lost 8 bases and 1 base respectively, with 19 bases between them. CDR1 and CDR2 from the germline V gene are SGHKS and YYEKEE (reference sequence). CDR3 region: CASSFPDRSSYEQYF. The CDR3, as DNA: TGTGCCAGTTCTTTCCCCGACAGGTCGTCCTACGAGCAGTACTTC. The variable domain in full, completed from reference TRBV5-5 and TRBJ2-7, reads DAGVTQSPTHLIKTRGQQVTLRCSPISGHKSVSWYQQVLGQGPQFIFQYYEKEERGRGNFPDRFSARQFPNYSSELNVNALLLGDSALYLCASSFPDRSSYEQYFGPGTRLTVT.

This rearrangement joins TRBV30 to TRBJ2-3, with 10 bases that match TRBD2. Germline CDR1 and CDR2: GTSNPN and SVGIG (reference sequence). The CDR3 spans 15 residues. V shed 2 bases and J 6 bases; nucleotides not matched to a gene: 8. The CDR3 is CAWSYSAGGTDTQYF. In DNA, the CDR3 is TGTGCCTGGAGTTACTCAGCGGGGGGGACGGATACGCAGTATTTT.

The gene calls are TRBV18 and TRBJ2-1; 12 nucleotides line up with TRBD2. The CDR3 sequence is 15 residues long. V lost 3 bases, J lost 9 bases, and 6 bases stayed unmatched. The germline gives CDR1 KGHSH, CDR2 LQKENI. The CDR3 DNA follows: TGTGCCAGCTCACCTCGACTAGCGGGGGAGGGTGAGCAGTTCTTC. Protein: CASSPRLAGEGEQFF.

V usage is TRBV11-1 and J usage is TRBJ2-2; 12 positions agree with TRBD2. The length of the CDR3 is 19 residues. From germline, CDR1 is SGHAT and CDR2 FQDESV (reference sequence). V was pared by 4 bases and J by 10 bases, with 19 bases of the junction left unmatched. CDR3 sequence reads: CASSSPIYPASGGGTELFF. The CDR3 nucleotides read TGTGCCAGCAGCTCGCCAATTTACCCGGCTAGCGGGGGGGGGACGGAGCTGTTTTTT.

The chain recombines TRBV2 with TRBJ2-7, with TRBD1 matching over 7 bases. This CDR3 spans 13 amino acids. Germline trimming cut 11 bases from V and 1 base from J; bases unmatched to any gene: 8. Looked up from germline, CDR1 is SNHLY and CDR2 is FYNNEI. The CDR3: CAGTGQNSYEQYF. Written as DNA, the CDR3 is TGTGCCGGAACGGGACAGAATTCCTACGAGCAGTACTTC.

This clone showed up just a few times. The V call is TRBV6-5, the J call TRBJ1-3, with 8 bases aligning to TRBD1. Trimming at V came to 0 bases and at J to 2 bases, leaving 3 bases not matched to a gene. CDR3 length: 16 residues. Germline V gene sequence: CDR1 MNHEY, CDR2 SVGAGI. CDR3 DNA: TGTGCCAGCAGTTACTCCCTGGGACAGGCTGGAAACACCATATATTTT. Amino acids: CASSYSLGQAGNTIYF.

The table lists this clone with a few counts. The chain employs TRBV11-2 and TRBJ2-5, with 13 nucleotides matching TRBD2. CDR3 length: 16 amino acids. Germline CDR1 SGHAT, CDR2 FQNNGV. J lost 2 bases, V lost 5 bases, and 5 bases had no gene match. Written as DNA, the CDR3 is TGTGCCAGCAGCCCTATGGGACTAGCGGGGCAAGAGACCCAGTACTTC. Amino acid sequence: CASSPMGLAGQETQYF.

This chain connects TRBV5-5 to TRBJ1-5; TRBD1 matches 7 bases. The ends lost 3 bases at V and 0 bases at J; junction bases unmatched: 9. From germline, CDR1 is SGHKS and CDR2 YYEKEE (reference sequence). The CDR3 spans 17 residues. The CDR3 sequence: CASSSGQVLYSNQPQHF. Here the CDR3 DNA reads TGTGCCAGCAGCTCAGGACAGGTACTCTATAGCAATCAGCCCCAGCATTTT. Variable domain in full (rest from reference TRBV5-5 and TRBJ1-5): DAGVTQSPTHLIKTRGQQVTLRCSPISGHKSVSWYQQVLGQGPQFIFQYYEKEERGRGNFPDRFSARQFPNYSSELNVNALLLGDSALYLCASSSGQVLYSNQPQHFGDGTRLSIL.

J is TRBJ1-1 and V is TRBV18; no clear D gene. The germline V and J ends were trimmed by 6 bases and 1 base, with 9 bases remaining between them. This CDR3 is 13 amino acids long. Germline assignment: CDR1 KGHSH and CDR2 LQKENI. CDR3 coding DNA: TGTGCCAGCTCTCCGAACAGGAACACTGAAGCTTTCTTT. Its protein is CASSPNRNTEAFF. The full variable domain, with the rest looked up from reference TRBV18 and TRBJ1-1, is NAGVMQNPRHLVRRRGQEARLRCSPMKGHSHVYWYRQLPEEGLKFMVYLQKENIIDESGMPKERFSAEFPKEGPSILRIQQVVRGDSAAYFCASSPNRNTEAFFGQGTRLTVV.

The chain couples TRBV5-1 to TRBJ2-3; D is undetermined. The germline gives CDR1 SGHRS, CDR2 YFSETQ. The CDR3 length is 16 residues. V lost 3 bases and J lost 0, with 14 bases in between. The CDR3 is CASSSSRPTSTDTQYF. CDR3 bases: TGCGCCAGCAGCTCCTCCAGGCCAACTAGCACAGATACGCAGTATTTT.

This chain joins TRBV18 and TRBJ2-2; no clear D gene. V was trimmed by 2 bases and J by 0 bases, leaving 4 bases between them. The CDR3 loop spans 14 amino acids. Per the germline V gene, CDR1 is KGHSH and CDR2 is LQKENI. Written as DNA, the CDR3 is TGTGCCAGCTCACCAAGCCCGAACACCGGGGAGCTGTTTTTT. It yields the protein CASSPSPNTGELFF.

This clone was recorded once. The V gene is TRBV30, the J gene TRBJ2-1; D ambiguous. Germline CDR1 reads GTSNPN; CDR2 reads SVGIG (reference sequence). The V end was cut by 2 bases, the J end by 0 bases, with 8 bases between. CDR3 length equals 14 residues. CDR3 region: CAWSPSTSYNEQFF. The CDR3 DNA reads TGTGCCTGGAGTCCATCTACCTCCTACAATGAGCAGTTCTTC.

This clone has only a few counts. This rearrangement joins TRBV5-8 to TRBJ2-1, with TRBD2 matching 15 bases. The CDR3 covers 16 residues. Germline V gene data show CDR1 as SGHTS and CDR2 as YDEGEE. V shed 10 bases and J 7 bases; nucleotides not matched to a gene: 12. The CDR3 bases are TGTGCCTCGCGGACTAGCGGGGGGGCATTCTCGAATGAGCAGTTCTTC. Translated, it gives CASRTSGGAFSNEQFF.

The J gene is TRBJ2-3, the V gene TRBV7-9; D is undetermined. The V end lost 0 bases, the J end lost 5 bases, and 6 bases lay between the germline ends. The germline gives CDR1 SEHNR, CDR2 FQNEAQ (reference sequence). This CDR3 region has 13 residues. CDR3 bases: TGTGCCAGCAGCTTAGCGGGCGAAGATACGCAGTATTTT. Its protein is CASSLAGEDTQYF.

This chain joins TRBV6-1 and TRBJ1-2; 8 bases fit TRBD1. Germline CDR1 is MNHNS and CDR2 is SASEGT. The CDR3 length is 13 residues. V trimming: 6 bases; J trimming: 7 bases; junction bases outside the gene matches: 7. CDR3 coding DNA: TGTGCCAGCAGCATGACAGGGGAAGGTGGCTACACCTTC. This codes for CASSMTGEGGYTF.

The CDR3 DNA follows: TGTGCCAGCAGCCAGACTAGCGGGGGGGCGGAGACCCAGTACTTC. Translated: CASSQTSGGAETQYF. The V call is TRBV2, the J call TRBJ2-5; 14 nucleotides agree with TRBD2. V dropped 6 bases and J dropped 5; count of bases not matched to a gene: 5. From germline, CDR1 is SNHLY and CDR2 FYNNEI. This CDR3 contains 15 residues. The full variable domain, completed using reference TRBV2 and TRBJ2-5, is EPEVTQTPSHQVTQMGQEVILRCVPISNHLYFYWYRQILGQKVEFLVSFYNNEISEKSEIFDDQFSVERPDGSNFTLKIRSTKLEDSAMYFCASSQTSGGAETQYFGPGTRLLVL.

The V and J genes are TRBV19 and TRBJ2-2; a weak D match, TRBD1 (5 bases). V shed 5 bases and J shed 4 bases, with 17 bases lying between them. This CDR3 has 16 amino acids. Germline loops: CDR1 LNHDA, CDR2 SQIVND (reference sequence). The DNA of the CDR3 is TGTGCCAGTAGTCCCATATCGCAGGGTTCCACCGGGGAGCTGTTTTTT. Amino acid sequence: CASSPISQGSTGELFF.

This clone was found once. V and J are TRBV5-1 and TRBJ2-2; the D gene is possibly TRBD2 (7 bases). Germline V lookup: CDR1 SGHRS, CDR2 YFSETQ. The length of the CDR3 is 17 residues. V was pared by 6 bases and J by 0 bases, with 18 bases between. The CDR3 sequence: CASTLRGGASNTGELFF. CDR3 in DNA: TGCGCCAGCACCCTAAGGGGGGGCGCGTCGAACACCGGGGAGCTGTTTTTT.

In nucleotides, the CDR3 is TGTGCCAGTAGTATAGGGCCGACAGGGAAGGCTGAAGCTTTCTTT. Translated: CASSIGPTGKAEAFF. V usage is TRBV19 and J usage is TRBJ1-1; 7 bases agree with TRBD1. Germline trimming cut 1 base from V and 6 bases from J; bases unmatched to any gene: 8. The CDR3 sequence is 15 residues long. The germline CDR1 and CDR2 sequences are LNHDA and SQIVND (reference sequence).

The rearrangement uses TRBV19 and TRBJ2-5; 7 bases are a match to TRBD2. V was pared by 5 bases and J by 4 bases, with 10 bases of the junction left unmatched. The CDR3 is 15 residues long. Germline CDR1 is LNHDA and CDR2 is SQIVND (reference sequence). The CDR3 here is CASSGRRGVVETQYF. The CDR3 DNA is TGTGCCAGTAGTGGCCGCCGGGGGGTTGTAGAGACCCAGTACTTC.

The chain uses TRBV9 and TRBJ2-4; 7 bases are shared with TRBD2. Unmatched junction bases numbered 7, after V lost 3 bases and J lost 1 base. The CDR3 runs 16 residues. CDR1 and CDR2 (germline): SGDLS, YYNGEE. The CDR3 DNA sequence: TGTGCCAGCAGCGGCGGACTAGATTCGGCCAAAAACATTCAGTACTTC. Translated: CASSGGLDSAKNIQYF.

CDR3 in DNA: TGCGCCAGCACAGGGAAGGCCAATCAGCCCCAGCATTTT. Encoded protein: CASTGKANQPQHF. The chain couples TRBV10-2 to TRBJ1-5, with a tentative D call TRBD1 (5 bases). V lost 7 bases and J lost 3, with 10 bases in between. The germline CDR1 and CDR2 sequences are WSHSY and SAAADI. The CDR3 totals 13 residues.

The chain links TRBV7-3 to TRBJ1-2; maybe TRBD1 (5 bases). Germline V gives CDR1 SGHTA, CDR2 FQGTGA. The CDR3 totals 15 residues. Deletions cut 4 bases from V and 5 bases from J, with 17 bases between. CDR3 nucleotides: TGTGCCAGCAGCTCCCTCATCGGGGGGTGTTATGGCTACACCTTC. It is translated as CASSSLIGGCYGYTF.

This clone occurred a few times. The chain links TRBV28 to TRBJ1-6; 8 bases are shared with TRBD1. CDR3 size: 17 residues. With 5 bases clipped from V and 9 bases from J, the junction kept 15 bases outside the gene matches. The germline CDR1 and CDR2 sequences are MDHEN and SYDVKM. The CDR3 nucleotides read TGTGCCAGCAGTCCCAGAGGCGAGACAGGGGCGTTTTCACCCCTCCACTTT. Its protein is CASSPRGETGAFSPLHF.

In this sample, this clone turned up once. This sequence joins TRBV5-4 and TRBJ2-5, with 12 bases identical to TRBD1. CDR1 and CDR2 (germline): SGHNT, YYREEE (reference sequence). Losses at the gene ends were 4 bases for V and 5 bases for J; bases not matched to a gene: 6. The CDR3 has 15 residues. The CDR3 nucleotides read TGTGCCAGCAGCCCCGGGACAGGGGGCGAGGAGACCCAGTACTTC. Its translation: CASSPGTGGEETQYF.